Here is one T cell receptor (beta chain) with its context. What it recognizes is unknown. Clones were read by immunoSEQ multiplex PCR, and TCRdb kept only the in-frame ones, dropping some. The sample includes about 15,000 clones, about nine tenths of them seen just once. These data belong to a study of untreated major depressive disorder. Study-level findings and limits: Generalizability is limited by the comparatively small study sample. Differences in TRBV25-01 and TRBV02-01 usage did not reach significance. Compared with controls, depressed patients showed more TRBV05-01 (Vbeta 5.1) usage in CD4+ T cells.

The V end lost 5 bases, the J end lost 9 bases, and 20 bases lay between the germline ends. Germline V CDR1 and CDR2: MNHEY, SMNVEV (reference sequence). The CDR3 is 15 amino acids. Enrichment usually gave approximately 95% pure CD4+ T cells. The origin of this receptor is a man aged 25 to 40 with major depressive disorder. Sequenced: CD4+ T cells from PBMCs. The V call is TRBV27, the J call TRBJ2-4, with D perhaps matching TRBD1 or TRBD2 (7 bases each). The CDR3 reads CASSPRGGGASIQYF. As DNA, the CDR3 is TGTGCCAGCAGTCCAAGGGGAGGGGGCGCTTCCATTCAGTACTTC.